A selection of T cell receptor beta chains follows, all from one sample in a study of T cell responses to AZD1222 COVID-19 vaccine. TCRdb's table, derived via immunoSEQ multiplex PCR, lists solely in-frame clones and lacks some. This sample has 75,000 to 100,000 clones; 90% occur once, and the top ten carry approximately 25%. The sample was peripheral blood, taken on day 0 of AZD1222 vaccination. These TCRs come from an adult in good health. CDR3s include the opening cysteine and the closing phenylalanine or tryptophan. D genes are given only for firm matches. For some rows the clone size is stated as once, few or many, or as a class when expanded; others skip it.

cdr3_length d_call j_call clone_size v_call cdr3_aa cdr3_nt
11 TRBD1 TRBJ2-7 NA TRBV12-3/TRBV12-4 CARRGQYEQYF TGTGCCAGAAGGGGACAGTACGAGCAGTACTTC
15 TRBD1 TRBJ2-7 NA TRBV10-3 CAIRGTAQFSYEQYF TGTGCCATCAGGGGGACAGCACAGTTTTCCTACGAGCAGTACTTC
14 TRBD1 TRBJ2-1 NA TRBV18 CASSPPGGRDEQFF TGTGCCAGCTCACCACCAGGGGGCCGAGATGAGCAGTTCTTC
16 NA TRBJ1-5 NA TRBV4-1 CASSQVLGNSNQPQHF TGCGCCAGCAGCCAAGTTCTAGGGAATAGCAATCAGCCCCAGCATTTT
16 TRBD2 TRBJ2-3 NA TRBV15 CATSRRAGGRTDTQYF TGTGCCACCAGCAGGCGAGCGGGAGGGCGGACAGATACGCAGTATTTT
16 TRBD1 TRBJ2-1 NA TRBV19 CASSIPQGAQRNEQFF TGTGCCAGTAGTATACCACAGGGGGCTCAAAGGAATGAGCAGTTCTTC
14 TRBD1 TRBJ2-7 NA TRBV5-1 CASSLVQGSYEQYF TGCGCCAGCAGCTTGGTACAGGGGTCCTACGAGCAGTACTTC
15 TRBD2 TRBJ2-2 NA TRBV5-1 CASSAPGGRTGELFF TGCGCCAGCAGCGCCCCGGGGGGGCGGACCGGGGAGCTGTTTTTT
16 TRBD1 TRBJ1-1 NA TRBV19 CASSPTGGRGNTEAFF TGTGCCAGTAGTCCCACAGGGGGCCGGGGGAACACTGAAGCTTTCTTT
14 NA TRBJ1-3 NA TRBV7-9 CASSLAISGNTIYF TGTGCCAGCAGCTTAGCAATCTCTGGAAACACCATATATTTT
12 NA TRBJ2-7 NA TRBV6-2/TRBV6-3 CASSPQKYEQYF TGTGCCAGCAGTCCCCAGAAATACGAGCAGTACTTC
16 TRBD1 TRBJ2-2 NA TRBV6-4 CASSPPGQENTGELFF TGTGCCAGCAGTCCGCCGGGACAGGAAAACACCGGGGAGCTGTTTTTT
14 NA TRBJ1-1 NA TRBV10-2 CASSESGGGTEAFF TGCGCCAGCAGTGAGTCTGGGGGGGGCACTGAAGCTTTCTTT
16 TRBD2 TRBJ2-7 once TRBV2 CASSEKGLAGAGEQYF TGTGCCAGCAGTGAAAAAGGACTAGCGGGAGCGGGCGAGCAGTACTTC
16 TRBD1 TRBJ1-3 once TRBV28 CASSRRGTVSGNTIYF TGTGCCAGCAGTAGGAGAGGGACAGTCTCTGGAAACACCATATATTTT
15 TRBD1 TRBJ1-5 NA TRBV30 CAWSGGTASNQPQHF TGTGCCTGGAGTGGAGGGACAGCTAGCAATCAGCCCCAGCATTTT
15 TRBD2 TRBJ2-3 NA TRBV7-2 CASSWTSGTTDTQYF TGTGCCAGCAGCTGGACTAGCGGGACCACAGATACGCAGTATTTT
15 TRBD2 TRBJ2-2 NA TRBV5-1 CASRGTSGYTGELFF TGCGCCAGCAGAGGGACTAGCGGATACACCGGGGAGCTGTTTTTT
14 NA TRBJ2-1 NA TRBV7-9 CASSTTIGGNEQFF TGTGCCAGCAGCACAACGATCGGGGGCAATGAGCAGTTCTTC
14 NA TRBJ1-4 NA TRBV9 CASSVEPTNEKLFF TGTGCCAGCAGCGTAGAGCCGACTAATGAAAAACTGTTTTTT
15 NA TRBJ2-7 NA TRBV11-2 CASSAYDRQVEEQYF TGTGCCAGCAGCGCATACGACAGACAAGTCGAAGAGCAGTACTTC
14 NA TRBJ2-1 NA TRBV4-3 CASSQEASYNEQFF TGCGCCAGCAGCCAAGAAGCATCGTACAATGAGCAGTTCTTC
16 NA TRBJ1-3 NA TRBV4-3 CASSQENGFTGNTIYF TGCGCCAGCAGCCAAGAAAACGGCTTCACTGGAAACACCATATATTTT
15 NA TRBJ1-2 NA TRBV9 CASSVGPAGNYGYTF TGTGCCAGCAGCGTGGGTCCCGCAGGGAACTATGGCTACACCTTC
15 NA TRBJ1-1 NA TRBV11-2 CASSPFPTGNTEAFF TGTGCCAGCAGCCCCTTCCCTACAGGAAACACTGAAGCTTTCTTT
14 TRBD1 TRBJ1-4 once TRBV5-1 CASSFGTVNEKLFF TGCGCCAGCAGCTTCGGGACAGTGAATGAAAAACTGTTTTTT
15 NA TRBJ2-7 NA TRBV19 CASSIVGGPIREQYF TGTGCCAGTAGTATAGTCGGGGGGCCCATTCGGGAGCAGTACTTC
16 NA TRBJ2-2 once TRBV19 CASSTSGRQVTGELFF TGTGCCAGTAGTACCTCCGGGCGACAGGTAACCGGGGAGCTGTTTTTT
12 NA TRBJ1-5 NA TRBV19 CASSGYNQPQHF TGTGCCAGTAGTGGGTACAATCAGCCCCAGCATTTT
15 NA TRBJ2-7 NA TRBV19 CASSISRGSTYEQYF TGTGCCAGTAGTATATCCCGGGGATCAACCTACGAGCAGTACTTC
15 NA TRBJ2-6 NA TRBV28 CASSSGSSGANVLTF TGTGCCAGCAGTTCTGGTAGCTCTGGGGCCAACGTCCTGACTTTC
15 NA TRBJ1-2 once TRBV4-1 CASSQDGDGDYGYTF TGCGCCAGCAGCCAAGACGGGGACGGGGACTATGGCTACACCTTC
14 NA TRBJ1-1 NA TRBV7-2 CASSPGKPANEVFF TGTGCCAGCAGCCCCGGGAAACCGGCCAACGAGGTTTTCTTT
14 TRBD1 TRBJ2-7 NA TRBV19 CASSIRDRGTEQYF TGTGCCAGTAGTATTCGGGACAGGGGGACCGAGCAGTACTTC
12 NA TRBJ2-7 NA TRBV5-5 CASTRNTYEQYF TGTGCCAGCACCCGGAATACCTACGAGCAGTACTTC
15 NA TRBJ1-4 NA TRBV4-2 CASSQEGQGNEKLFF TGTGCCAGCAGCCAAGAAGGGCAGGGGAATGAAAAACTGTTTTTT
19 TRBD2 TRBJ2-3 NA TRBV9 CASSSRLAGGGPSTDTQYF TGTGCCAGCAGCTCACGACTAGCGGGAGGGGGACCAAGCACAGATACGCAGTATTTT